This TCR beta chain was recorded in a study of T cell responses to AZD1222 COVID-19 vaccine. Study-level results: The donor cohort was predominantly white British with a female majority, and clonal diversity may have been underestimated. Spike-specific TCRs gained breadth and depth after people received two AZD1222 doses. Sampling that yielded the repertoires occurred only after the peak T cell response.

A word on this clone: Its antigen is still unknown.

Repertoires were generated with immunoSEQ multiplex PCR, while TCRdb's copy carries only in-frame clones and drops some. The sample records around 99,000 clones, roughly 86% being singletons. Germline CDR1 and CDR2: MDHEN and SYDVKM. This CDR3 has 16 residues. V was clipped by 5 bases and J by 1 base; unmatched bases: 11. The sample in question was peripheral blood, obtained on day 0 of MenACWY control vaccination. The TCR comes from an adult in good health. V is TRBV28 and J is TRBJ2-7; TRBD1 agrees at 7 bases. The CDR3 reads CASSRVRQGGSYEQYF. Here the CDR3 DNA reads TGTGCCAGCAGTAGAGTTAGACAGGGTGGTTCCTACGAGCAGTACTTC.